This entry features one T cell receptor (beta chain) sequence. Sample treatment: preoperative locoregional IRX-2 cytokine immunotherapy. This phase Ib study tested locoregional IRX-2 cytokine immunotherapy given before surgery. TCRdb's copy holds only in-frame clones and misses some; the assay was immunoSEQ multiplex PCR. The table has about 27,000 clones, nearly 80% seen once; the top ten hold around 2.2%. The sample is drawn from a study of preoperative IRX-2 immunotherapy in early breast cancer. The receptor was derived from a human donor with breast cancer. The sample here was lymph node tissue, taken before IRX-2 immunotherapy.

For the CDR3, the DNA is TGTGCCAGCAGCTCCCTGACAGGGAGAGATGGCTACACCTTC. Its translation is CASSSLTGRDGYTF. This sequence joins TRBV7-1 and TRBJ1-2; 7 bases agree with TRBD1. TRBV7-1 qualifies as an ORF whose function is uncertain. V shed 3 bases, J shed 6 bases, and the junction held 7 bases outside the gene matches. The length of the CDR3 is 14 residues.